This T cell receptor (beta chain) is drawn from a study of shared clonotypes between healthy human individuals. The V end was cut by 3 bases, the J end by 7 bases, with 15 bases between. The CDR3 is 15 amino acids. The germline V gene encodes CDR1 SNHLY and CDR2 FYNNEI. The healthy adult donors were HIV-negative and reported no recent acute infections or vaccinations. Comment on this clone: Its target is not known.

Some clones are missing from TCRdb's copy, which holds only in-frame ones; the method was immunoSEQ multiplex PCR. Of more than 2 million clones listed, roughly 95% are singletons. Study conclusions and caveats: Clonotypes shared by all four donors outscored non-shared clonotypes in generation probability. The naive CD4 repertoires of several donors were compared, and roughly 5.1% of clonotypes were shared.

The V and J genes are TRBV2 and TRBJ1-4; perhaps TRBD1 as D (6 bases). The TCR sequence derives from a man between 18 and 29 years old in good health. Sequenced sample: naive CD4+ T cells sorted from blood. This sample's subset: CD45RA+ positively selected. CDR3 amino acids: CASSEGGSLPEKLFF. The CDR3 DNA follows: TGTGCCAGCAGTGAGGGGGGCAGCCTCCCTGAAAAACTGTTTTTT.